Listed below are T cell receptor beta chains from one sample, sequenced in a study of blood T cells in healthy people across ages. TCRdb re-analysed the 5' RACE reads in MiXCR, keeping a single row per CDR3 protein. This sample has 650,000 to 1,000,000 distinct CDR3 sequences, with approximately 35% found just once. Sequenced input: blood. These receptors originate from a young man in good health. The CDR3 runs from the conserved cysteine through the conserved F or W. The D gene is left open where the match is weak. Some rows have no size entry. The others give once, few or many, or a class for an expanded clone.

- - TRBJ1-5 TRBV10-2 TGCGCCAGCAGGAAGGGAGTGCGGCAGCCCCAGCATTTT CASRKGVRQPQHF
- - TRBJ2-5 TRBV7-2 TGTGCCAGCAGCCCTCAAAAAGGTAGGCTGGATGAGCAGTACTTC CASSPQKGRLDEQYF
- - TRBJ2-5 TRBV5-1 TGCGCCAGCAGCGTAACTAGCAACCAAGAGACCCAGTACTTC CASSVTSNQETQYF
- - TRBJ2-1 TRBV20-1 TGCAGTGGTCGCGGGACAACCTCCTACAATGAGCAGTTCTTC CSGRGTTSYNEQFF
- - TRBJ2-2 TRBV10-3 TGTGCCATCAGTGAGAGAGGGCTGGTGGCCGGGGAGCTGTTTTTT CAISERGLVAGELFF
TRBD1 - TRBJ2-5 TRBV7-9 TGTGCCAGCAGCTTGAGAACAGGGGGAGAGACCCAGTACTTC CASSLRTGGETQYF
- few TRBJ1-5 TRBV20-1 TGCAGTGCTCAAAAGGGGGGGGGCCAGCCCCAGCATTTT CSAQKGGGQPQHF
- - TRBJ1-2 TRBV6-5 TGTGCCAGCAGTTACTCGAGTATGGGCGGCGGCTATGGCTACACCTTC CASSYSSMGGGYGYTF
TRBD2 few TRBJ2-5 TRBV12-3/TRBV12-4 TGTGCCAGCAGTCGCGGGGGGGCCTATGAGACCCAGTACTTC CASSRGGAYETQYF
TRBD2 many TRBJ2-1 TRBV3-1 TGTGCCAGCAGCTCAAGGCGGGGGGGGGTTAACAATGAGCAGTTCTTC CASSSRRGGVNNEQFF
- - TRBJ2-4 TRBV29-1 TGCAGCGTTGGGGGGAGTGCCAAAAACATTCAGTACTTC CSVGGSAKNIQYF
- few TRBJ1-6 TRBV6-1 TGTGCCAGCAGTGAGACGTCCCCTAGCCGGAATTCACCCCTCCACTTT CASSETSPSRNSPLHF
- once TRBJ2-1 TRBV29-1 TGCAGCGTTGTGGTAAACGACAATGAGCAGTTTTTC CSVVVNDNEQFF
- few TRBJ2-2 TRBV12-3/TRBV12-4 TGTGCCAGCACCCTTTCGAGGGTCGGAGACACCGGGGAGCTGTTTTTT CASTLSRVGDTGELFF
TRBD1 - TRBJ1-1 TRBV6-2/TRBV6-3 TGTGCCAGCAGGGTCTGGACAGGGGGCGGCACTGAAGCTTTCTTT CASRVWTGGGTEAFF
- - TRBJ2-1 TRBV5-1 TGCGCCAGCGCGGCCGGGACGGGGAGTTACAATGAGCAGTTCTTC CASAAGTGSYNEQFF
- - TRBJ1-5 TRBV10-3 TGTGCCATCAGTGAGGCGGGGAAAGGTCAGCCCCAGCATTTT CAISEAGKGQPQHF
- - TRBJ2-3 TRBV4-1 TGCGCCAGCAGCCAAGGACATATTAGCACAGATACGCAGTATTTT CASSQGHISTDTQYF
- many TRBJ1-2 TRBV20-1 TGCAGTGCTAGCGACCGAAACTATGGCTACACCTTC CSASDRNYGYTF
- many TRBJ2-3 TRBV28 TGTGCCAGCCGAGATAGCACAGATACGCAGTATTTT CASRDSTDTQYF
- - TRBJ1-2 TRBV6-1 TGTGCCAGCGGCGGGGTGCTTGATGGCTACACCTTC CASGGVLDGYTF
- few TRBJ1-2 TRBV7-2 TGTGCCAGCAGCGTGACCATAAACTATGGCTACACCTTC CASSVTINYGYTF
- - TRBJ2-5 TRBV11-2 TGTGCCAGCAGCGTAGATTCTGGGGTTAATGAGCAGTACTTC CASSVDSGVNEQYF
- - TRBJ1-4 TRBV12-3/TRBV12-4 TGTGCCAGCAGTTTTGGGCCAGCTCAGGGCGTAGAACTGTTTTTT CASSFGPAQGVELFF
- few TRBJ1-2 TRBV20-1 TGCAGTGCTAGGGTAGACGTTAACTATGGCTACACCTTC CSARVDVNYGYTF
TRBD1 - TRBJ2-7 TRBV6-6 TGTGCCAGCAGTTACTTGGGGGAACAGGGGGGCGAGCAGTACTTC CASSYLGEQGGEQYF
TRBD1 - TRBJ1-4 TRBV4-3 TGCGCCAGCAGCCAAGTACAGGACAGGACAAAGGCTGGGGAAAAACTGTTTTTT CASSQVQDRTKAGEKLFF
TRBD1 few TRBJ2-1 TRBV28 TGTGCCAGCTTTCCGGGACAGTCTTACAATGAGCAGTTCTTC CASFPGQSYNEQFF
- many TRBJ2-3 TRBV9 TGTGCCAGCAGCGTAGAGCAGAGCACAGATACGCAGTATTTT CASSVEQSTDTQYF
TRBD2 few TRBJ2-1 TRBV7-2 TGTGCCAGCAGCCTCGCCGGTGGCGGGGGGGCATCTGAGCAGTTCTTC CASSLAGGGGASEQFF
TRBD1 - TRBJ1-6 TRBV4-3 TGCGCCAGCAGCCGGGCCGGGACAGGGGTTTCACCCCTCCACTTT CASSRAGTGVSPLHF
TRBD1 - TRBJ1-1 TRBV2 TGTGCCAGCAGTGAAGGTGACAGGGGGCGTAGATCGTCACGCTACACTGAAGCTTTCTTT CASSEGDRGRRSSRYTEAFF
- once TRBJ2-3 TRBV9 TGTGCCAGCAGCGTAGAGGGTAGCTCGGATACGCAGTATTTT CASSVEGSSDTQYF
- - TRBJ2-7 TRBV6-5 TGTGCCAGCAGTGACTCCGTCTCCTACGAGCAGTACTTC CASSDSVSYEQYF
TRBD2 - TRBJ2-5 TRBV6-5 TGTGCCAGCAGTTACGTGGCGGGGGAGGGGGAGACCCAGTACTTC CASSYVAGEGETQYF
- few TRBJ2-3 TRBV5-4 TGTGCCAGCAGCGTGGTTCCGCCAGATACGCAGTATTTT CASSVVPPDTQYF
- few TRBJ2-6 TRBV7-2 TGTGCCAGCAGCCCGCTGGGGGTCTTAAGCTCTGGGGCCAACGTCCTGACTTTC CASSPLGVLSSGANVLTF
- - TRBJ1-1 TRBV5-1 TGCGCCAGCACCAAAAGCCAGGGAGGTGGCACTGAAGCTTTCTTT CASTKSQGGGTEAFF
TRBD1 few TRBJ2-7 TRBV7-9 TGTGCCAGCAGCGGAGAAGGGACAGGGGGCGCCTACAATGAGCAGTACTTC CASSGEGTGGAYNEQYF
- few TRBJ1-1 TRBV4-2 TGTGCCAGCAGCCAAGATTCCTTCATGGGGACTGAAGCTTTCTTT CASSQDSFMGTEAFF
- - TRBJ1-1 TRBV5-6 TGTGCCAGCAGCTTGCCCGGGACAAGGACTGAAGCTTTCTTT CASSLPGTRTEAFF
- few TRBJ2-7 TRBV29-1 TGCAGCGTGGACCCGACTAGCTACGAGCAGTACTTC CSVDPTSYEQYF
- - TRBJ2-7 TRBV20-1 TGCAGTGCTAGAGATCTGGCAGGGGTCAACGAGCAGTACTTC CSARDLAGVNEQYF
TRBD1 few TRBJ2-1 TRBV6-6 TGTGCCAGCAGACAGGGGGACCCTCGGGATGAGCAGTTCTTC CASRQGDPRDEQFF
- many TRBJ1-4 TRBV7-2 TGTGCCAGCAGCTTAGAGGCCAGGGGTACGGGTAATGAAAAACTGTTTTTT CASSLEARGTGNEKLFF
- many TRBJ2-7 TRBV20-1 TGCAGTGCTAGAGGAGACGAGCAGTACTTC CSARGDEQYF
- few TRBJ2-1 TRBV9 TGTGCCAGCAGCGTGGACGGGGATACGGGCAATGAGCAGTTCTTC CASSVDGDTGNEQFF
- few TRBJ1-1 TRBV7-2 TGTGCCAGCAGCTTAATCTTCGGGGCGAACACTGAAGCTTTCTTT CASSLIFGANTEAFF
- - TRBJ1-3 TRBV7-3 TGTGCCAGCAGCCCCTCGGGGGGCCCTGGAAACACCATATATTTT CASSPSGGPGNTIYF
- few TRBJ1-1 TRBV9 TGTGCCAGCAGCGCCTCGGGAGGGAAGAACACTGAAGCTTTCTTT CASSASGGKNTEAFF
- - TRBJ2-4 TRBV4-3 TGCGCCAGCGGCCAAGGTTCAGCCAAAAACATTCAGTACTTC CASGQGSAKNIQYF
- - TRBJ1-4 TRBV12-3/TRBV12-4 TGTGCCAGCAGTTCCCGGGACACTGAAAAACTGTTTTTT CASSSRDTEKLFF
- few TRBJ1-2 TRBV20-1 TGCAGTGCTAGAGAAACCATCCAGGGAGGATATGGCTACACCTTC CSARETIQGGYGYTF
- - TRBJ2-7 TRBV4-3 TGCGCCAGCAGCCCCTCCCCCGCGGGGACAGAGGGCTCCTACAATGAGCAGTACTTC CASSPSPAGTEGSYNEQYF